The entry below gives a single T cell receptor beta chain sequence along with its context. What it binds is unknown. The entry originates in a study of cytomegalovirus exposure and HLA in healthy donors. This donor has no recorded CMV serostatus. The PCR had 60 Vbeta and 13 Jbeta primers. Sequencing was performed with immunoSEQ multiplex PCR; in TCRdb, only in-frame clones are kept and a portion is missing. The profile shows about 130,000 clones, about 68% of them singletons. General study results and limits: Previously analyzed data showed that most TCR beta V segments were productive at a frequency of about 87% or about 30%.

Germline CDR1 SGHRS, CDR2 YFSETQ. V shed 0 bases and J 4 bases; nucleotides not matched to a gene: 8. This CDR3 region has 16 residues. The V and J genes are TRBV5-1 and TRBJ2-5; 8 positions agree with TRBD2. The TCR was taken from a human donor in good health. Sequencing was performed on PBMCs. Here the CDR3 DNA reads TGCGCCAGCAGCTTGGCGGTAGCGGGATCTCGAGAGACCCAGTACTTC. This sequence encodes CASSLAVAGSRETQYF.